This TCR beta chain was recovered during a study of T-cell memory formation after mild COVID-19. Study information: Most TCR clusters belonged to a single donor.

This clonotype was seen only a few times. Its antigen is not known. Findings of the study overall: Among contracting clones, CD4+ were mainly CM/EM and CD8+ enriched in EMRA. Cross-reactive memory apparently joined, as some responding clones appeared in pre-infection memory.

CDR1 and CDR2 (germline): SGHAT, FQNNGV. Trimming cost V 3 bases and J 1 base, with 10 bases left between them. CDR3 length equals 15 residues. TCR alpha and TCR beta cDNA libraries with sample barcodes and UMIs came from 5'RACE using constant-segment primers. TCRdb re-derived calls from the 5' RACE reads in MiXCR, one entry per CDR3 protein. This table holds 120,000 to 150,000 distinct CDR3 sequences, around 21% found once. The V call is TRBV11-2, the J call TRBJ2-1, with D unclear. The TCR was taken from an adult woman who had mild COVID-19 (a few samples of this study predate the infection). Cell type and time point are not known. Sequenced input: PBMCs or a T cell subset sorted from them (not recorded which). The CDR3 sequence is CASSFSTDSYNEQFF. DNA for the CDR3: TGTGCCAGCAGCTTTAGCACGGATTCCTACAATGAGCAGTTCTTC. Using reference TRBV11-2 and TRBJ2-1 for the parts outside the CDR3, the full variable domain is EAGVAQSPRYKIIEKRQSVAFWCNPISGHATLYWYQQILGQGPKLLIQFQNNGVVDDSQLPKDRFSAERLKGVDSTLKIQPAKLEDSAVYLCASSFSTDSYNEQFFGPGTRLTVL.